Following are 31 T cell receptor beta chains from one sample sequenced in a study of blood T cell repertoires in COVID-19. Only in-frame clones appear in the TCRdb table, and some are missing; sequencing was by immunoSEQ multiplex PCR. Among 250,000 or so clones, approximately 84% were seen once, and the ten largest hold roughly 3.1%. The sequenced material came from PBMCs or T cells enriched from blood (not recorded which). The receptor source for this set is a man in his forties or fifties who had recovered from COVID-19.

The V and J genes are TRBV10-3 and TRBJ2-2; 11 bases align to TRBD2. CDR1 is ENHRY, CDR2 SYGVKD, per germline. J lost 7 bases, V lost 4 bases, and 8 bases had no gene match. This CDR3 comprises 16 residues. CDR3: CAISALLAGANGELFF. The DNA for the CDR3 is TGTGCCATCAGTGCCCTACTAGCGGGAGCGAACGGGGAGCTGTTTTTT.

V usage is TRBV11-2 and J usage is TRBJ2-5; possibly TRBD1 for D (6 bases). From germline, CDR1 is SGHAT and CDR2 FQNNGV. This CDR3 contains 15 residues. Trimming removed 5 bases at V and 4 bases at J, with 17 bases between. The CDR3 here is CASSPRQGTSETQYF. The CDR3 DNA reads as TGTGCCAGCAGCCCGCGGCAGGGGACATCAGAGACCCAGTACTTC.

The V and J genes are TRBV7-2 and TRBJ1-5; weak D call: TRBD1 (5 bases). The V end was cut by 2 bases, the J end by 6 bases, with 14 bases between. The germline V gene encodes CDR1 SGHTA and CDR2 FQGNSA. This CDR3 comprises 15 residues. CDR3 loop: CASSLSTRVSQPQHF. CDR3 bases: TGTGCCAGCAGCTTATCCACCAGGGTGTCTCAGCCCCAGCATTTT.

This clone appeared a few times. This chain connects TRBV5-1 to TRBJ1-2; 9 bases are shared with TRBD1. The germline V gene has CDR1 SGHRS and CDR2 YFSETQ. The CDR3 is made up of 16 amino acids. J was trimmed by 0 bases and V by 1 base; bases with no gene match: 4. CDR3 sequence: CASSLSTGGANYGYTF. For the CDR3, the DNA is TGCGCCAGCAGCTTGTCGACAGGGGGTGCTAACTATGGCTACACCTTC.

This rearrangement joins TRBV5-8 to TRBJ2-2; D is uncertain. Trimming stripped 3 bases from V and 3 bases from J, with 9 bases between. The CDR3 extends over 14 amino acids. Germline CDR1 SGHTS, CDR2 YDEGEE. CDR3 sequence: CASSSLQDTGELFF. The DNA of the CDR3 is TGTGCCAGCAGCTCGCTTCAGGACACCGGGGAGCTGTTTTTT.

The chain couples TRBV18 to TRBJ2-3, with D tentatively TRBD2 (5 bases). Germline CDR1 KGHSH, CDR2 LQKENI. The CDR3 runs 15 residues. V lost 1 base to trimming and J lost 2 bases, with 10 bases between them. The CDR3 DNA reads as TGTGCCAGCTCACCACAAGCGGATTCCACAGATACGCAGTATTTT. It is translated as CASSPQADSTDTQYF.

The chain links TRBV27 to TRBJ2-7, with 8 bases fitting TRBD2. In germline, CDR1 is MNHEY, CDR2 SMNVEV (reference sequence). The CDR3 spans 15 residues. V shed 6 bases and J 1 base; nucleotides not matched to a gene: 8. The CDR3 sequence: CASRPTSGVSYEQYF. Here the CDR3 DNA reads TGTGCCAGCAGGCCAACTAGCGGAGTATCCTACGAGCAGTACTTC.

The rearrangement uses TRBV7-8 and TRBJ2-7; weak D call: TRBD2 (6 bases). The CDR3 has 16 amino acids. Germline-derived CDR1 and CDR2 are SGHVS and FQNEAQ. Trimming removed 5 bases from V and 0 bases from J, with 17 bases in between. The CDR3 nucleotides are TGTGCCAGCAGCGTCGCCGGGACTCTTAGCTCCTACGAGCAGTACTTC. This sequence encodes CASSVAGTLSSYEQYF.

With regard to this clone: The sample holds other DNA sequences that translate to the same CDR3. The chain's CDR3 is CASSPGGNQPQHF. CDR3 DNA: TGTGCCAGTTCTCCGGGGGGTAATCAGCCCCAGCATTTT. The chain uses TRBV9 and TRBJ1-5; D may be TRBD1 (5 bases). The CDR3 loop spans 13 amino acids. Germline V gene lookup returns CDR1 SGDLS and CDR2 YYNGEE. Trimming took 8 bases from V and 4 from J, leaving 13 bases between them. The whole variable domain, remainder taken from reference TRBV9 and TRBJ1-5, is DSGVTQTPKHLITATGQRVTLRCSPRSGDLSVYWYQQSLDQGLQFLIQYYNGEERAKGNILERFSAQQFPDLHSELNLSSLELGDSALYFCASSPGGNQPQHFGDGTRLSIL.

The chain combines TRBV7-9 with TRBJ1-5; 11 nucleotides match TRBD1. CDR1 and CDR2 (germline): SEHNR, FQNEAQ (reference sequence). V gave up 1 base and J gave up 3 bases; unmatched junction bases: 2. There are 16 residues in the CDR3. CDR3 sequence: CASSLGTGGYNQPQHF. Written as DNA, the CDR3 is TGTGCCAGCAGCTTAGGGACAGGGGGCTACAATCAGCCCCAGCATTTT. The full variable domain, rest sourced from reference TRBV7-9 and TRBJ1-5, is DTGVSQNPRHKITKRGQNVTFRCDPISEHNRLYWYRQTLGQGPEFLTYFQNEAQLEKSRLLSDRFSAERPKGSFSTLEIQRTEQGDSAMYLCASSLGTGGYNQPQHFGDGTRLSIL.

The chain recombines TRBV4-1 with TRBJ1-4, with a tentative D call TRBD1 (5 bases). The CDR3 contains 17 residues. CDR1 is MGHRA and CDR2 is YSYEKL in the germline V gene. Trimming took 1 base from V and 8 from J, leaving 20 bases between them. The CDR3 nucleotides read TGCGCCAGCAGCCAAGCGATTCGGGGGAACGTAGGGGAAAAACTGTTTTTT. Encoded protein: CASSQAIRGNVGEKLFF.

The rearrangement joins TRBV5-6 to TRBJ2-1, with TRBD2 identical over 8 bases. The J segment lost 5 bases and the V segment lost 6 bases, leaving 10 bases of the junction unmatched. There are 15 residues in the CDR3. The V gene's germline CDR1 is SGHDT and CDR2 YYEEEE. CDR3 protein: CASNPFSSGNNEQFF. The DNA for the CDR3 is TGTGCCAGCAACCCTTTCAGTAGCGGGAACAATGAGCAGTTCTTC.

Regarding this clone: A junction end diverges from the germline sequence, so it may reflect a read error. This sequence joins TRBV15 and TRBJ2-5; TRBD2 aligns across 10 bases. The CDR3 loop spans 16 amino acids. Germline loops: CDR1 LNHNV, CDR2 YYDKDF (reference sequence). The CDR3: CATSGDSGGAFETQYF. The CDR3 nucleotides are TGTGCCACCAGCGGAGACAGCGGGGGGGCCTTTGAGACCCAGTACTTC. Looking up the rest from reference TRBV15 and TRBJ2-5 gives the full variable domain: DAMVIQNPRYQVTQFGKPVTLSCSQTLNHNVMYWYQQKSSQAPKLLFHYYDKDFNNEADTPDNFQSRRPNTSFCFLDIRSPGLGDTAMYLCATSGDSGGAFETQYFGPGTRLLVL.

This clone was counted a few times. This chain uses TRBV5-8 with TRBJ2-7, with 9 bases matching TRBD1. CDR1 and CDR2 from the germline V gene are SGHTS and YDEGEE. The CDR3 spans 15 residues. Trimming took 4 bases from V and 4 from J; bases not matched to a gene: 9. CDR3 nucleotides: TGTGCCAGCAGCCCGGCCGGGACAGGGCTATACGAGCAGTACTTC. This gives the protein CASSPAGTGLYEQYF.

Only one count was recorded for this clone. CDR3 amino acids: CASSPGERISPLHF. CDR3 nucleotide sequence: TGTGCCAGCAGCCCCGGGGAGAGGATTTCACCCCTCCACTTT. This chain links TRBV3-1 (or the pseudogene TRBV3-2) with TRBJ1-6, with D unclear. The germline V gene has CDR1 LGHDT and CDR2 YNNKEL (reference sequence). The CDR3 spans 14 residues. Trimming cost V 4 bases and J 9 bases, with 13 bases left between them.

The chain joins TRBV18 to TRBJ2-1; D is unresolved. The V end was cut by 1 base, the J end by 6 bases, with 10 bases between. There are 14 residues in the CDR3. Germline V lookup: CDR1 KGHSH, CDR2 LQKENI. In DNA form, the CDR3 reads TGTGCCAGCTCACCACGGGCAGTTGGCAATGAGCAGTTCTTC. Amino acid sequence: CASSPRAVGNEQFF. The variable domain in full, completed from reference TRBV18 and TRBJ2-1, reads NAGVMQNPRHLVRRRGQEARLRCSPMKGHSHVYWYRQLPEEGLKFMVYLQKENIIDESGMPKERFSAEFPKEGPSILRIQQVVRGDSAAYFCASSPRAVGNEQFFGPGTRLTVL.

The V gene is TRBV28, the J gene TRBJ2-1, with D perhaps matching TRBD2 (7 bases). The CDR3 sequence is 16 residues long. Between the trimmed V and J ends, which lost 3 bases and 2 bases, there was a span of 14 bases. The germline V gene encodes CDR1 MDHEN and CDR2 SYDVKM. CDR3 DNA sequence: TGTGCCAGCAGTTTGGGAGGAGGGGGGGCCTACAATGAGCAGTTCTTC. The encoded protein is CASSLGGGGAYNEQFF.

The V call is TRBV5-1, the J call TRBJ1-1; 7 bases align to TRBD1. The V gene's germline CDR1 is SGHRS and CDR2 YFSETQ. The length of the CDR3 is 14 residues. J gave up 4 bases and V 5 bases, and 8 bases lay outside the gene matches. The CDR3, as DNA: TGCGCCAGCAGAGTCTCCCAGGGGGGCACTGAAGCTTTCTTT. This translates into CASRVSQGGTEAFF. The full variable domain, in which reference TRBV5-1 and TRBJ1-1 provide the parts outside the CDR3, is KAGVTQTPRYLIKTRGQQVTLSCSPISGHRSVSWYQQTPGQGLQFLFEYFSETQRNKGNFPGRFSGRQFSNSRSEMNVSTLELGDSALYLCASRVSQGGTEAFFGQGTRLTVV.

This chain uses TRBV19 with TRBJ1-2, with 8 nucleotides matching TRBD1. The CDR3 covers 13 residues. V gave up 6 bases and J gave up 6 bases; unmatched junction bases: 6. In germline, CDR1 is LNHDA, CDR2 SQIVND (reference sequence). The CDR3 protein is CASSAQGAHGYTF. The CDR3 region has the DNA TGTGCCAGTAGCGCTCAGGGGGCGCATGGCTACACCTTC.

V usage is TRBV9 and J usage is TRBJ1-6; no clear D. The germline V and J ends were trimmed by 3 bases and 10 bases, with 17 bases remaining between them. CDR3 length: 15 amino acids. Looked up from germline, CDR1 is SGDLS and CDR2 is YYNGEE. DNA of the CDR3: TGTGCCAGCAGCGGCGGACTAAGGGAGCACTCACCCCTCCACTTT. Translation gives CASSGGLREHSPLHF.

The CDR3 here is CASSQLAEQGTQYF. The CDR3 DNA follows: TGTGCCAGCAGCCAACTAGCGGAACAGGGAACGCAGTATTTT. The chain is built from TRBV6-6 and TRBJ2-3, with 8 bases aligning to TRBD2. This CDR3 region has 14 residues. Germline lookup yields CDR1 MNHNY and CDR2 SVGAGI (reference sequence). The junction had 11 bases not matched to a gene; V was cut back by 6 bases and J by 9 bases.

V and J are TRBV5-1 and TRBJ2-5; TRBD1 might be the D (6 bases). The CDR3 extends over 15 amino acids. V lost 0 bases to trimming and J lost 2 bases, with 11 bases between them. Germline V gene lookup returns CDR1 SGHRS and CDR2 YFSETQ. In DNA, the CDR3 is TGCGCCAGCAGCTTGGGAGGGCAGGGGCAAGAGACCCAGTACTTC. It yields the protein CASSLGGQGQETQYF.

V is TRBV6-5 and J is TRBJ2-7; possibly TRBD1 for D (5 bases). CDR1 is MNHEY and CDR2 is SVGAGI in the germline V gene. V lost 7 bases, J lost 2 bases, and 15 bases lay in between. The CDR3 spans 14 residues. CDR3 bases: TGTGCCAGCATCGCAGGGATACCGCCCTACGAGCAGTACTTC. Translation gives CASIAGIPPYEQYF.

This rearrangement joins TRBV19 to TRBJ1-2, with 7 bases that match TRBD1. This CDR3 has 14 residues. The germline V gene encodes CDR1 LNHDA and CDR2 SQIVND (reference sequence). V gave up 8 bases and J gave up 4 bases; unmatched junction bases: 10. For the CDR3, the DNA is TGTGCCAGTCTCTCAGACAGGGAAGTCTATGGCTACACCTTC. This sequence encodes CASLSDREVYGYTF.

V gene TRBV6-5 combines with J gene TRBJ1-1; 9 bases fit TRBD1. The germline gives CDR1 MNHEY, CDR2 SVGAGI. Germline trimming cut 5 bases from V and 1 base from J; bases unmatched to any gene: 5. CDR3 length: 15 residues. The CDR3 loop reads CASSPGTGWNTEAFF. The CDR3 DNA reads TGTGCCAGCAGTCCCGGGACAGGGTGGAACACTGAAGCTTTCTTT.

The rearrangement uses TRBV7-3 and TRBJ2-2; D is unresolved. Germline values: CDR1 SGHTA, CDR2 FQGTGA. This CDR3 is 12 amino acids long. V lost 5 bases and J lost 3, with 4 bases in between. CDR3 nucleotides: TGTGCCAGCAGCCCTTACACCGGGGAGCTGTTTTTT. Translated, it gives CASSPYTGELFF. Supplemented by reference TRBV7-3 and TRBJ2-2, the full variable domain reads GAGVSQTPSNKVTEKGKYVELRCDPISGHTALYWYRQSLGQGPEFLIYFQGTGAADDSGLPNDRFFAVRPEGSVSTLKIQRTERGDSAVYLCASSPYTGELFFGEGSRLTVL.

The chain links TRBV5-1 to TRBJ1-1, with TRBD1 as a possible D gene (5 bases). This CDR3 has 13 amino acids. Germline V gives CDR1 SGHRS, CDR2 YFSETQ. V shed 3 bases and J shed 3 bases, with 9 bases lying between them. The CDR3 nucleotides read TGCGCCAGCAGCTCATCGGGGGACACTGAAGCTTTCTTT. This gives the protein CASSSSGDTEAFF.

This clone showed up just once. The V gene is TRBV4-1, the J gene TRBJ2-2; 10 bases fit TRBD2. Germline V gene lookup returns CDR1 MGHRA and CDR2 YSYEKL. This CDR3 spans 16 amino acids. V dropped 0 bases and J dropped 3; count of bases not matched to a gene: 1. In DNA form, the CDR3 reads TGCGCCAGCAGCCAAGATAGCGGGAGGCACACCGGGGAGCTGTTTTTT. It translates to CASSQDSGRHTGELFF.

The V gene is TRBV4-1, the J gene TRBJ2-7, with 7 nucleotides matching TRBD1. This CDR3 has 13 residues. Trimming at V came to 6 bases and at J to 1 base, leaving 3 bases not matched to a gene. The germline gives CDR1 MGHRA, CDR2 YSYEKL. The chain's CDR3 is CASRGQASYEQYF. The CDR3 DNA sequence: TGCGCCAGCAGAGGACAGGCTTCCTACGAGCAGTACTTC.

The rearrangement links TRBV11-3 to TRBJ1-5; D is unclear. Deletions cut 0 bases from V and 6 bases from J, with 6 bases between. The germline V gene has CDR1 SGHNT and CDR2 YENEEA. This CDR3 region has 13 residues. CDR3 DNA: TGTGCCAGCAGCTTAGATACTTCTCAGCCCCAGCATTTT. The encoded protein is CASSLDTSQPQHF.

This chain links TRBV4-1 with TRBJ1-2; no reliable D call. Trimming took off 4 bases at V and 2 bases at J, with 14 bases between the two ends. The CDR3 loop spans 15 amino acids. Germline CDR1 MGHRA, CDR2 YSYEKL. This CDR3 reads CASSLYVTENYGYTF. CDR3 bases: TGCGCCAGCAGCCTCTACGTTACAGAGAACTATGGCTACACCTTC.